Described below is a single TCR beta chain sequence and its context. The V and J ends lost 2 bases and 4 bases respectively, with 8 bases between them. The V gene's germline CDR1 is SGHTA and CDR2 FQGTGA. The CDR3 runs to 13 residues. This sample stems from a study of preoperative IRX-2 immunotherapy in early breast cancer. Specified treatment: preoperative locoregional IRX-2 cytokine immunotherapy. Sequencing used immunoSEQ multiplex PCR; TCRdb keeps in-frame clones, though not all of them. The sample holds around 40,000 clones, about 95% seen once. This sample comprised tumor tissue, obtained after IRX-2 immunotherapy. This clonotype was sampled from a human donor with breast cancer. The chain uses TRBV7-3 and TRBJ1-2; D unresolved. The CDR3 sequence: CASSLFGGYGYTF. CDR3 sequence (DNA): TGTGCCAGCAGCTTATTCGGCGGCTATGGCTACACCTTC. The full variable domain, rest sourced from reference TRBV7-3 and TRBJ1-2, is GAGVSQTPSNKVTEKGKYVELRCDPISGHTALYWYRQSLGQGPEFLIYFQGTGAADDSGLPNDRFFAVRPEGSVSTLKIQRTERGDSAVYLCASSLFGGYGYTFGSGTRLTVV.